Reported below is one T cell receptor beta chain. Vbeta (60) and Jbeta (13) primers were used in the PCR. Repertoires were generated with immunoSEQ multiplex PCR, while TCRdb's copy carries only in-frame clones and drops some. The top ten clones hold about 20% of a sample with around 100,000 clones, roughly 76% of them seen once. The data originate from a study of cytomegalovirus exposure and HLA in healthy donors. Sequencing input: PBMCs. The sequence derives from a woman in her fifties or sixties in good health and CMV-seropositive.

The CDR3 DNA sequence: TGCGCCAGCGGTAGGACAGCCGATTCACCCCTCCACTTT. This encodes CASGRTADSPLHF. The chain is built from TRBV4-1 and TRBJ1-6, with D possibly matching TRBD1 (6 bases). This CDR3 comprises 13 residues. Between the trimmed V and J ends, which lost 8 bases and 8 bases, there was a span of 13 bases. Germline CDR1 is MGHRA and CDR2 is YSYEKL.